One and the same sample provided the 15 T cell receptor beta chains below, sequenced in a study of Ad26.COV2.S vaccination and SARS-CoV-2 variants. TCRdb keeps only in-frame clones here, not all; method: immunoSEQ multiplex PCR. The sample consists of hundreds of thousands of clones, around 90% of them appearing once. The treatment was: some 20 received Ad26.COV2.S at low or high dose, single or two shots; about 5 received placebo; per-sample allocation not given. Sampling was done on day 63 after the first vaccine or placebo injection. Sequencing used peripheral blood, obtained in a trial of Ad26.COV2.S vaccine versus placebo. The source is a person aged 18-60 years who received the Ad26.COV2.S COVID-19 vaccine or a placebo.

The gene calls are TRBV2 and TRBJ1-5; TRBD1 agrees at 11 bases. This CDR3 has 14 residues. J lost 6 bases, V lost 8 bases, and 6 bases had no gene match. Germline loops: CDR1 SNHLY, CDR2 FYNNEI. This chain's CDR3 is CASSGTGGRQPQHF. In nucleotides, the CDR3 is TGTGCCAGCTCTGGGACAGGGGGACGTCAGCCCCAGCATTTT.

This CDR3 is CATSPGQSNTGELFF. The CDR3 DNA sequence: TGTGCCACCAGTCCTGGACAGAGTAACACCGGGGAGCTGTTTTTT. The chain recombines TRBV24-1 with TRBJ2-2; D is possibly TRBD1 (6 bases). The CDR3 is 15 amino acids. The V end was cut by 6 bases, the J end by 2 bases, with 12 bases between. The germline CDR1 and CDR2 sequences are KGHDR and SFDVKD.

The chain employs TRBV6-8 and TRBJ1-2; D might be TRBD1 (6 bases). The CDR3 is 15 amino acids. V lost 2 bases and J lost 3, with 13 bases in between. Germline V gene data show CDR1 as MNHGY and CDR2 as SAAAGT. CDR3 nucleotides: TGTGCCAGCAGTTACCGGCACAGGGATCACTATGGCTACACCTTC. Translating gives CASSYRHRDHYGYTF.

This clone has a single count. Mismatch with germline at one junction end may stem from a read error. The V call is TRBV13, the J call TRBJ2-1, with unresolved D. CDR3 size: 14 residues. CDR1 PRHDT and CDR2 FYEKMQ come from the germline V gene (reference sequence). This chain's CDR3 is CASSFGRSYDEQFF. In nucleotides, the CDR3 is TGTGCCAGCAGCTTTGGTCGGTCCTACGATGAGCAGTTCTTC.

CDR3 protein: CASGLVGQYYEQYF. The DNA of the CDR3 is TGTGCTAGTGGTTTGGTAGGGCAGTACTACGAGCAGTACTTC. The V and J genes are TRBV12-5 and TRBJ2-7; no clear D gene. Per the germline V gene, CDR1 is LGHNT and CDR2 is FRNRAP. This CDR3 is 14 amino acids long. V lost 0 bases, J lost 3 bases, and 9 bases lay in between. Filled out from reference TRBV12-5 and TRBJ2-7, the complete variable domain reads DARVTQTPRHKVTEMGQEVTMRCQPILGHNTVFWYRQTMMQGLELLAYFRNRAPLDDSGMPKDRFSAEMPDATLATLKIQPSEPRDSAVYFCASGLVGQYYEQYFGPGTRLTVT.

The rearrangement joins TRBV6-2 or TRBV6-3 to TRBJ1-4, with 7 bases matching TRBD1. The CDR3 has 13 residues. Germline V gene sequence: CDR1 MNHEY, CDR2 SVGEGT. J lost 15 bases, V lost 0 bases, and 7 bases had no gene match. The CDR3 DNA reads TGTGCCAGCAGTTACTCCCCGACAGGGAAAGTGTTTTTT. Translation gives CASSYSPTGKVFF.

The rearrangement joins TRBV19 to TRBJ2-1; no definite D call. V lost 6 bases to trimming and J lost 10 bases, with 16 bases between them. The CDR3 is 13 residues long. Germline V gene sequence: CDR1 LNHDA, CDR2 SQIVND (reference sequence). The CDR3 nucleotides read TGTGCCAGTAGGGCCCCCGTTGTAGACGAGCAGTTCTTC. Its protein product is CASRAPVVDEQFF.

On this clone itself: Other nucleotide sequences in the sample specify the same CDR3. J is TRBJ1-2 and V is TRBV3-1 (or the pseudogene TRBV3-2); the D gene is possibly TRBD1 (5 bases). Trimming pared 0 bases from V and 8 bases from J, leaving 10 bases between. This CDR3 has 13 residues. From germline, CDR1 is LGHDT and CDR2 YNNKEL (reference sequence). The CDR3 sequence is CASSQEGGYGYTF. DNA for the CDR3: TGTGCCAGCAGCCAAGAGGGGGGGTACGGCTACACCTTC.

The V and J genes are TRBV10-3 and TRBJ1-1; D is uncertain. CDR3 length: 16 residues. V gave up 0 bases and J gave up 5 bases, with 16 bases separating them. CDR1 and CDR2 (germline): ENHRY, SYGVKD. CDR3 residues: CAISESIARFGTEAFF. The CDR3 DNA reads as TGTGCCATCAGTGAGTCGATTGCTCGTTTCGGGACTGAAGCTTTCTTT.

The rearrangement uses TRBV9 and TRBJ2-2; D unclear. CDR3 size: 12 residues. Germline V CDR1 and CDR2: SGDLS, YYNGEE. Between the trimmed V and J ends, which lost 4 bases and 4 bases, there was a span of 5 bases. The CDR3 bases are TGTGCCAGCAGCTCTCGCACCGGGGAGCTGTTTTTT. Its translation: CASSSRTGELFF.

This clone was counted once. V gene TRBV7-2 combines with J gene TRBJ1-1; 10 nucleotides agree with TRBD1. Germline V gene lookup returns CDR1 SGHTA and CDR2 FQGNSA. V dropped 3 bases and J dropped 1; count of bases not matched to a gene: 8. The CDR3 sequence is 17 residues long. The CDR3 region is CASSFVMGQGSNTEAFF. In DNA form, the CDR3 reads TGTGCCAGCAGCTTTGTTATGGGACAGGGGTCGAACACTGAAGCTTTCTTT.

This sequence joins TRBV30 and TRBJ2-2, with 7 positions matching TRBD2. The CDR3 runs 14 residues. After removal of 5 bases from V and 4 bases from J, the junction contained 7 bases not matched to a gene. CDR1 and CDR2 from the germline V gene are GTSNPN and SVGIG (reference sequence). For the CDR3, the DNA is TGTGCCTGGGGCCGGGGCGGGGGCACCGGGGAGCTGTTTTTT. It encodes CAWGRGGGTGELFF.

The chain joins TRBV19 to TRBJ2-3, with 8 bases aligning to TRBD2. V dropped 5 bases and J dropped 4; count of bases not matched to a gene: 8. The length of the CDR3 is 15 residues. CDR1 LNHDA and CDR2 SQIVND come from the germline V gene (reference sequence). CDR3 protein: CASSPSSGRADTQYF. CDR3 DNA: TGTGCCAGTAGTCCCTCCAGCGGGAGAGCAGATACGCAGTATTTT. Full variable domain (missing parts from reference TRBV19 and TRBJ2-3): DGGITQSPKYLFRKEGQNVTLSCEQNLNHDAMYWYRQDPGQGLRLIYYSQIVNDFQKGDIAEGYSVSREKKESFPLTVTSAQKNPTAFYLCASSPSSGRADTQYFGPGTRLTVL.

The rearrangement uses TRBV11-2 and TRBJ2-7; 8 bases are shared with TRBD2. This CDR3 is 14 amino acids long. Germline V gene lookup returns CDR1 SGHAT and CDR2 FQNNGV. The trim removed 1 base at V and 3 bases at J, leaving 2 bases unmatched. The CDR3 DNA is TGTGCCAGCAGCTTAGTACTAGCGGACTACGAGCAGTACTTC. Amino acids: CASSLVLADYEQYF.

This clone appeared a few times. V usage is TRBV7-3 and J usage is TRBJ2-7; 11 nucleotides line up with TRBD2. The germline gives CDR1 SGHTA, CDR2 FQGTGA. CDR3 length: 16 amino acids. Germline trimming cut 5 bases from V and 0 bases from J; bases unmatched to any gene: 6. CDR3 DNA: TGTGCCAGCAGCCCTACCGGGACTAGCGGCTCCTACGAGCAGTACTTC. It encodes CASSPTGTSGSYEQYF.